This TCR beta chain was obtained from a study of T cells in Graves' hyperthyroidism and ophthalmopathy. Using RNA transcripts as the source, TCR beta CDR3 regions were amplified. Using the HTBI primer set, a first-round RT-PCR was run on the TCR CDR3. Each CDR3 protein is one row after TCRdb ran MiXCR on the multiplex PCR reads. The data contain 100,000 to 130,000 distinct CDR3 sequences, roughly 15% of them singletons. Researchers defined stable Graves' hyperthyroidism as no ophthalmopathy progression within 18 months. These patients, aged 18 to 65, had recently diagnosed hyperthyroidism lasting under 2 months. Using roughly 9.4 ml of fresh peripheral blood, PBMCs were prepared. The CDR3 covers 15 residues. The V gene's germline CDR1 is MDHEN and CDR2 SYDVKM. J lost 2 bases, V lost 7 bases, and 8 bases had no gene match.

Sequenced sample: blood. The clonotype comes from a woman between 45 and 65 years old with Graves' hyperthyroidism. This rearrangement joins TRBV28 to TRBJ2-4; 7 bases match TRBD2. CDR3 coding DNA: TGTGCCAGCAATGGGAGGGAGGTAACCAAAAACATTCAGTACTTC. It specifies CASNGREVTKNIQYF.